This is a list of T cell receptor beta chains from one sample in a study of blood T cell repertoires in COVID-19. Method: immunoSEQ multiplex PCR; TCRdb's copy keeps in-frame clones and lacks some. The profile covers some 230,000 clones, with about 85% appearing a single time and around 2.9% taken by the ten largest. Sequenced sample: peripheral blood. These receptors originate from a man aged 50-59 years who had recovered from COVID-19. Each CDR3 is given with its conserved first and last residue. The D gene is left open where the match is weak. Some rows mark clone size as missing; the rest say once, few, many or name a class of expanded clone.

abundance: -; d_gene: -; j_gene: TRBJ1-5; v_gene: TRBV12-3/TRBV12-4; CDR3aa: CASSQQSNQPQHF; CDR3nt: TGTGCCAGCAGTCAACAGAGCAATCAGCCCCAGCATTTT
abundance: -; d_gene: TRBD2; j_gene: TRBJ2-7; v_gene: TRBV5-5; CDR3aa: CASSSTSGGSYEQYF; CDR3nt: TGTGCCAGCAGTTCGACTAGCGGGGGGTCCTACGAGCAGTACTTC
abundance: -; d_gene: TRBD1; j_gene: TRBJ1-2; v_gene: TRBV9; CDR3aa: CASSPSPGTGGGGYTF; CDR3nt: TGTGCCAGCAGCCCAAGTCCCGGGACAGGGGGAGGTGGCTACACCTTC
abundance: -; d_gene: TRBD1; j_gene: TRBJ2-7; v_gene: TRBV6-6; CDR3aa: CASSLTGTGVPPSYEQYF; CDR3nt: TGTGCCAGCAGTCTTACCGGGACAGGGGTCCCTCCTTCCTACGAGCAGTACTTC
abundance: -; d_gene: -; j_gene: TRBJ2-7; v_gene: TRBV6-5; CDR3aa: CASSYSPVSYEQYF; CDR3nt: TGTGCCAGCAGTTACTCACCGGTATCCTACGAGCAGTACTTC
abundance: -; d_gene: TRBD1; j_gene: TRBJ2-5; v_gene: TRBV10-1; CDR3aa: CASSESRGTGEQETQYF; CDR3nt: TGCGCCAGCAGTGAGTCTAGGGGGACAGGGGAACAAGAGACCCAGTACTTC
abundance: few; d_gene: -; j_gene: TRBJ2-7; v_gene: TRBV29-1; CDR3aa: CSVGSTEPYEQYF; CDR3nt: TGCAGCGTTGGATCGACAGAACCTTACGAGCAGTACTTC
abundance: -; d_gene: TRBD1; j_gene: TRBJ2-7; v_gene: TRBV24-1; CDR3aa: CATSDGTGTGFSAYEQYF; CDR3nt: TGTGCCACCAGTGATGGGACCGGGACAGGGTTTTCCGCCTACGAGCAGTACTTC
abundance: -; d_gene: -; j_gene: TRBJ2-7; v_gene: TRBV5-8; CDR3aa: CASNWGRYEQYF; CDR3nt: TGTGCCAGCAATTGGGGGCGCTACGAGCAGTACTTC
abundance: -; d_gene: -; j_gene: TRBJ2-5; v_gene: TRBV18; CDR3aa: CASSPRRDQETQYF; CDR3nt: TGTGCCAGCTCACCCCGGAGGGATCAAGAGACCCAGTACTTC
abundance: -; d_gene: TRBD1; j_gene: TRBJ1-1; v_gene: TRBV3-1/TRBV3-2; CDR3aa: CASRQGGNPEAFF; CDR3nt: TGTGCCAGCAGACAGGGGGGGAATCCTGAAGCTTTCTTT
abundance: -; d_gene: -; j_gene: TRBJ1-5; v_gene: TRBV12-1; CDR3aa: CASTKRGQPQHF; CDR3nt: TGTGCCAGCACCAAACGGGGGCAGCCCCAGCATTTT
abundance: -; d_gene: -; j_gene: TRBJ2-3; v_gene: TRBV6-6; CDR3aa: CASSDEGSTDTQYF; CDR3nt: TGTGCCAGCAGTGACGAGGGTAGCACAGATACGCAGTATTTT
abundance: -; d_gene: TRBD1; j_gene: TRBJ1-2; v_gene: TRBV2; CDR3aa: CASSEAGGVSYGYTF; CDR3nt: TGTGCCAGCAGTGAGGCAGGGGGCGTTTCCTATGGCTACACCTTC
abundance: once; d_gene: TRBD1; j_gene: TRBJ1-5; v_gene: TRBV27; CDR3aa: CASSPRQGRSNQPQHF; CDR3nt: TGTGCCAGCAGTCCCCGACAGGGGAGGAGCAATCAGCCCCAGCATTTT
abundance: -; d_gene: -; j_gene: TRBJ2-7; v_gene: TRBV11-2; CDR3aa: CASSAQGPAINEQYF; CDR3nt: TGTGCCAGCAGCGCACAGGGACCGGCAATTAACGAGCAGTACTTC
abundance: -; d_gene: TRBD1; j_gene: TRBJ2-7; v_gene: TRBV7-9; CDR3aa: CASRAGQGVYEQYF; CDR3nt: TGTGCCAGCAGAGCGGGACAGGGAGTATACGAGCAGTACTTC
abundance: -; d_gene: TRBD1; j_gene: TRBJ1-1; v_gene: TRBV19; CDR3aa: CASSIGQGWTEAFF; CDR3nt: TGTGCCAGTAGTATAGGACAGGGGTGGACTGAAGCTTTCTTT
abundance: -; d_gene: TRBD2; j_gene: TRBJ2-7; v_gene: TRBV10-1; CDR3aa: CASSETSGGRYEQYF; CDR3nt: TGCGCCAGCAGTGAGACTAGCGGGGGCCGCTACGAGCAGTACTTC
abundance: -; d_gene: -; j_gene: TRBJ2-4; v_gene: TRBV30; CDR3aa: CAWSRGANQNIQYF; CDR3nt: TGTGCCTGGAGCCGGGGGGCAAACCAAAACATTCAGTACTTC
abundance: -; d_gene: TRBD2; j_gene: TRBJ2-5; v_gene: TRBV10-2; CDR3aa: CASSLAGDAPETQYF; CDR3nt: TGCGCCAGCAGCCTAGCGGGAGACGCCCCGGAGACCCAGTACTTC
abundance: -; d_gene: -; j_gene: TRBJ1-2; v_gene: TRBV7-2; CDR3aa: CASSLASDTYGYTF; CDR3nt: TGTGCCAGCAGCTTAGCATCAGACACCTATGGCTACACCTTC
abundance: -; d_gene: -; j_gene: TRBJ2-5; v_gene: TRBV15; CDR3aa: CATGRGSETQYF; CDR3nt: TGTGCCACCGGCCGGGGTTCCGAGACCCAGTACTTC
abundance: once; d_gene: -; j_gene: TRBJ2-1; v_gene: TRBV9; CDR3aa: CASRTGLLDNEQFF; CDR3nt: TGTGCCAGCAGGACGGGATTACTAGACAATGAGCAGTTCTTC
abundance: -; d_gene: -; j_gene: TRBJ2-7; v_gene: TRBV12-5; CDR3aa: CASAPQSLLSYEQYF; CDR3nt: TGTGCTAGTGCTCCGCAATCCTTACTCTCCTACGAGCAGTACTTC
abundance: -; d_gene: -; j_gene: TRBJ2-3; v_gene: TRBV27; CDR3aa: CASSPRPPGITDTQYF; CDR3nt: TGTGCCAGCAGTCCACGCCCTCCGGGTATCACAGATACGCAGTATTTT
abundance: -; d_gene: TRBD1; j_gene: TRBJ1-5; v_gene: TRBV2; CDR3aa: CASTEMDRLYNQPQHF; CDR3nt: TGTGCCAGCACCGAAATGGACAGGCTGTACAATCAGCCCCAGCATTTT
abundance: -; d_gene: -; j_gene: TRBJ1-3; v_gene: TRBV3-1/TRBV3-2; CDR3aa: CASRPTGTSGNTIYF; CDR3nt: TGTGCCAGCAGACCAACCGGGACAAGCGGAAACACCATATATTTT
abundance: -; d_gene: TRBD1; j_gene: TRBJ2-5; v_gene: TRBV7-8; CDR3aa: CASSLAGTVQETQYF; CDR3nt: TGTGCCAGCAGCTTAGCCGGGACAGTCCAAGAGACCCAGTACTTC
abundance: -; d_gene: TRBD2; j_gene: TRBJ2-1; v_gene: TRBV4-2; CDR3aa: CASSQYTSGRASEQFF; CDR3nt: TGTGCCAGCAGCCAATACACTAGCGGGAGGGCCAGCGAGCAGTTCTTC
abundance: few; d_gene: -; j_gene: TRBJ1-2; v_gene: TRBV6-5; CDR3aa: CASTAPSANYGYTF; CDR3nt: TGTGCCAGCACTGCACCTTCAGCTAACTATGGCTACACCTTC
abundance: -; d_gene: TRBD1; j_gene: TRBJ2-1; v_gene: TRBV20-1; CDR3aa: CSVRGLNEQFF; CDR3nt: TGCAGTGTAAGGGGGCTCAATGAGCAGTTCTTC
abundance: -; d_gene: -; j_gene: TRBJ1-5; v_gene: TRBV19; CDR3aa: CASSLPPYQPQHF; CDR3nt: TGTGCCAGTAGTCTCCCCCCTTATCAGCCCCAGCATTTT
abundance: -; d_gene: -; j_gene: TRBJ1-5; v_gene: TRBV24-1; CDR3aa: CATSDSRAGGNQPQHF; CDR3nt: TGTGCCACCAGTGATTCTCGGGCAGGGGGCAATCAGCCCCAGCATTTT
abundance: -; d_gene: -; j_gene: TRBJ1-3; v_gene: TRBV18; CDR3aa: CASSPLPGPTGNTIYF; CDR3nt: TGTGCCAGCTCACCACTACCGGGTCCAACTGGAAACACCATATATTTT
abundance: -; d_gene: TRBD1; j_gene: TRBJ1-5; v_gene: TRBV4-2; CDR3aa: CASSTDRGSNQPQHF; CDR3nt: TGTGCCAGCAGCACGGACAGGGGCAGCAATCAGCCCCAGCATTTT
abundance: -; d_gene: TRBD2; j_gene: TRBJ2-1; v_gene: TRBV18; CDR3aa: CASSPRQAGGPVEQFF; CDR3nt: TGTGCCAGCTCACCACGTCAAGCGGGAGGGCCGGTGGAGCAGTTCTTC
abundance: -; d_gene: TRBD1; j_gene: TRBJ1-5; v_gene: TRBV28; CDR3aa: CASSLYRGNHQPQHF; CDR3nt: TGTGCCAGCAGTTTATACAGGGGCAACCATCAGCCCCAGCATTTT
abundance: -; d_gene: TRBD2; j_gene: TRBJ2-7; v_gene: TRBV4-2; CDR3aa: CASSRVGGRNEQYF; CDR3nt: TGTGCCAGCAGCCGGGTTGGCGGGAGGAACGAGCAGTACTTC
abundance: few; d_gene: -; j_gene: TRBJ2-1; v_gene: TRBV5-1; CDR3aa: CASSLTGYEQFF; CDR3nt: TGCGCCAGCAGCCTTACAGGGTATGAGCAGTTCTTC
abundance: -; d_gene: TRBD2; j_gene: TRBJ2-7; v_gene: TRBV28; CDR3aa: CASRPAGPKTYEQYF; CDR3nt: TGTGCCAGCAGGCCAGCGGGACCTAAAACCTACGAGCAGTACTTC
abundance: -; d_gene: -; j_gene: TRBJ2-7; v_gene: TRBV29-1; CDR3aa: CSVVKGLGGTEQYF; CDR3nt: TGCAGCGTTGTTAAGGGGTTGGGAGGAACCGAGCAGTACTTC
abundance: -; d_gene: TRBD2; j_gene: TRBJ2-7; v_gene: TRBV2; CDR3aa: CASQREGLNEQYF; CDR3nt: TGTGCCAGCCAGCGGGAGGGCCTAAACGAGCAGTACTTC
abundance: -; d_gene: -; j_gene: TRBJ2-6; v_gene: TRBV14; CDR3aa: CASSRGTPAFRSGANVLTF; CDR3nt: TGTGCCAGCAGCCGCGGAACCCCAGCATTCCGCTCTGGGGCCAACGTCCTGACTTTC
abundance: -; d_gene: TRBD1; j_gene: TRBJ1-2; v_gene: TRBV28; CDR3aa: CASTLGTGGWYGYTF; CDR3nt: TGTGCCAGCACCCTAGGGACAGGGGGCTGGTATGGCTACACCTTC
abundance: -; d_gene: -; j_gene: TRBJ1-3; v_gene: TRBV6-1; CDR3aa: CASSEALANTIYF; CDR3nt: TGTGCCAGCAGTGAAGCGCTGGCAAACACCATATATTTT
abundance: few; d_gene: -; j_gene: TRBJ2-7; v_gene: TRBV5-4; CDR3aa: CASSHGQTYEQYF; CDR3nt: TGTGCCAGCAGCCACGGACAGACCTACGAGCAGTACTTC
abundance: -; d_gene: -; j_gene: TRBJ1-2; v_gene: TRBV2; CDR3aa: CASIQLQGAYGYTF; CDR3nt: TGTGCCAGCATCCAACTCCAGGGTGCATATGGCTACACCTTC
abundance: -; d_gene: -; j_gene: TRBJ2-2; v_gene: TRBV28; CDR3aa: CASSLRQTTGELFF; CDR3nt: TGTGCCAGCAGTTTACGACAGACTACCGGGGAGCTGTTTTTT
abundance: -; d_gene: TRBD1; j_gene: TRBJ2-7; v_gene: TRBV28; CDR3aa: CASSFLGQGSGSYEQYF; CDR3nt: TGTGCCAGCAGTTTTTTGGGACAGGGCTCGGGTTCCTACGAGCAGTACTTC
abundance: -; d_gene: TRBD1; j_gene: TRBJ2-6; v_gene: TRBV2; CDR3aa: CASSDSDRVSGANVLTF; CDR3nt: TGTGCCAGCAGTGACTCGGACAGGGTCTCTGGGGCCAACGTCCTGACTTTC
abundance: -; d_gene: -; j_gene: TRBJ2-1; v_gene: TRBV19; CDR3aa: CASSPPGGEQFF; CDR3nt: TGTGCCAGTAGTCCCCCTGGGGGGGAGCAGTTCTTC
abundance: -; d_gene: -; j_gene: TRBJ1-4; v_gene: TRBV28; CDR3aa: CASRPLGGGDEKLFF; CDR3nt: TGTGCCAGCAGGCCCCTCGGGGGGGGCGATGAAAAACTGTTTTTT
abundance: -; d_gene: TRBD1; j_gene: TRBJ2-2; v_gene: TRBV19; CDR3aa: CASRTGQTGELFF; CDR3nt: TGTGCCAGTAGGACAGGGCAGACCGGGGAGCTGTTTTTT
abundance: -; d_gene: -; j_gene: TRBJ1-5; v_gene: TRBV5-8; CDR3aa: CASSLGQTVSNQPQHF; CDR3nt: TGTGCCAGCAGCTTGGGCCAGACAGTCTCCAATCAGCCCCAGCATTTT